These 17 T cell receptor beta chains came from one sample sequenced in a study of T cells in narcolepsy. TCRdb's table, derived via immunoSEQ multiplex PCR, lists solely in-frame clones and lacks some. The sample has about 32,000 clones, approximately 79% seen once; the top ten hold about 4%. The material sequenced was memory (CD45RA-) CD4+ T cells from blood. These receptors originate from a human donor in good health.

The V and J genes are TRBV6-1 and TRBJ1-6, with no clear D. V lost 1 base and J 10 bases, leaving 5 bases between the germline ends. There are 12 residues in the CDR3. Germline values: CDR1 MNHNS, CDR2 SASEGT. The CDR3 region is CASSEVGSPLHF. The CDR3 DNA sequence: TGTGCCAGCAGTGAAGTCGGATCACCCCTCCACTTT.

This chain connects TRBV7-7 to TRBJ2-1, with 7 bases matching TRBD2. Losses at the gene ends were 0 bases for V and 13 bases for J; bases not matched to a gene: 6. CDR1 and CDR2 (germline): SSHAT, FNYEAQ (reference sequence). The CDR3 consists of 13 residues. As DNA, the CDR3 is TGTGCCAGCAGCTTAGCGGGAGGGCCGGAACAGTTCTTC. It yields the protein CASSLAGGPEQFF.

J is TRBJ2-7 and V is TRBV29-1, with unresolved D. There are 11 residues in the CDR3. Germline values: CDR1 SQVTM, CDR2 ANQGSEA. Trimming pared 4 bases from V and 4 bases from J, leaving 8 bases between. For the CDR3, the DNA is TGCAGCGTTGGGAGTCTTTACGAGCAGTACTTC. Residues: CSVGSLYEQYF.

The chain combines TRBV21-1 with TRBJ2-2; no DNA check was done on the table's D call, TRBD1. TRBV21-1 is a known pseudogene. CDR3 size: 13 residues. The CDR3 DNA reads as TGTGCCAGCAGCCCCAGGGGTGGCGGGGAGCTGTTTTTT. This codes for CASSPRGGGELFF.

This rearrangement joins TRBV6-1 to TRBJ1-1; D ambiguous. The ends were cut back, 6 bases at V and 2 bases at J, with 16 bases in the middle. The CDR3 consists of 15 residues. Germline V gives CDR1 MNHNS, CDR2 SASEGT. CDR3 in DNA: TGTGCCAGCAGCGAGCGACGGGCCCGCAACACTGAAGCTTTCTTT. Encoded protein: CASSERRARNTEAFF.

This chain connects TRBV10-1 to TRBJ2-1; D is unresolved. V lost 5 bases and J 8 bases, leaving 22 bases between the germline ends. The CDR3 consists of 16 residues. CDR1 and CDR2 (germline): WNHNN, SYGVQD (reference sequence). The CDR3: CASSPARSKGRDEQFF. The CDR3 coding sequence is TGCGCCAGCAGTCCGGCTAGGAGTAAGGGTCGGGATGAGCAGTTCTTC.

This rearrangement joins TRBV11-2 to TRBJ1-1, with D uncertain. Germline assignment: CDR1 SGHAT and CDR2 FQNNGV. The CDR3 has 14 amino acids. The ends were cut back, 1 base at V and 1 base at J, with 7 bases in the middle. The CDR3, as DNA: TGTGCCAGCAGCTTAGGGGTACCGAACACTGAAGCTTTCTTT. This encodes CASSLGVPNTEAFF.

V and J are TRBV7-2 and TRBJ1-1; 9 positions match TRBD1. The J segment lost 5 bases and the V segment lost 7 bases, leaving 8 bases of the junction unmatched. The CDR3 length is 14 residues. CDR1 and CDR2 from the germline V gene are SGHTA and FQGNSA. As DNA, the CDR3 is TGTGCCAGCACCGCCGGGACAGGGAGAACTGAAGCTTTCTTT. Translating it yields CASTAGTGRTEAFF.

A few counts support this clone. V gene TRBV5-1 combines with J gene TRBJ1-4; D unresolved. Germline assignment: CDR1 SGHRS and CDR2 YFSETQ. The V end was cut by 4 bases, the J end by 4 bases, with 8 bases between. The CDR3 sequence is 13 residues long. The CDR3 protein is CASSAGGNEKLFF. The CDR3 DNA follows: TGCGCCAGCAGCGCGGGCGGTAATGAAAAACTGTTTTTT.

The V and J genes are TRBV15 and TRBJ2-5; D unclear. The V and J ends lost 1 base and 2 bases respectively, with 14 bases between them. CDR1 and CDR2 (germline): LNHNV, YYDKDF (reference sequence). This CDR3 region has 16 residues. The CDR3 sequence: CATSRAGAKGQETQYF. Written as DNA, the CDR3 is TGTGCCACCAGCAGAGCTGGCGCGAAGGGACAAGAGACCCAGTACTTC.

In this sample, this clone turned up once. This rearrangement joins TRBV6-4 to TRBJ2-1, with unresolved D. This CDR3 comprises 15 residues. V was trimmed by 6 bases and J by 0 bases, leaving 12 bases between them. Germline V gene sequence: CDR1 MRHNA, CDR2 SNTAGT. This chain's CDR3 is CASRSAASSYNEQFF. The CDR3 DNA is TGTGCCAGCAGGAGTGCGGCGTCCTCCTACAATGAGCAGTTCTTC.

The chain couples TRBV5-1 to TRBJ1-2, with unresolved D. The germline CDR1 and CDR2 sequences are SGHRS and YFSETQ. This CDR3 is built from 13 residues. Trimming cost V 5 bases and J 2 bases, with 10 bases left between them. CDR3 region: CASRDGLNYGYTF. The CDR3 bases are TGCGCCAGCAGGGACGGACTAAACTATGGCTACACCTTC.

The chain links TRBV18 to TRBJ1-1; D gene unclear. CDR3 length: 15 amino acids. The V end was cut by 6 bases, the J end by 0 bases, with 14 bases between. Germline CDR1 is KGHSH and CDR2 is LQKENI. CDR3 in amino acids: CASSVKQALNTEAFF. The DNA of the CDR3 is TGTGCCAGCTCCGTTAAGCAGGCTTTGAACACTGAAGCTTTCTTT. Supplemented by reference TRBV18 and TRBJ1-1, the full variable domain reads NAGVMQNPRHLVRRRGQEARLRCSPMKGHSHVYWYRQLPEEGLKFMVYLQKENIIDESGMPKERFSAEFPKEGPSILRIQQVVRGDSAAYFCASSVKQALNTEAFFGQGTRLTVV.

This clone was detected once. The rearrangement links TRBV21-1 to TRBJ1-1; the table's D call, TRBD1, has no DNA check behind it. TRBV21-1 is a pseudogene segment. This CDR3 has 19 amino acids. This CDR3 reads CASSKARREGEGANTEAFF. The CDR3 bases are TGTGCCAGCAGCAAAGCGCGTAGGGAAGGGGAAGGTGCGAACACTGAAGCTTTCTTT.

This clone was seen only once. The chain recombines TRBV9 with TRBJ1-5; 7 bases align to TRBD1. The CDR3 totals 13 residues. Germline lookup yields CDR1 SGDLS and CDR2 YYNGEE. The V and J ends lost 7 bases and 2 bases, in that order; junction bases with no gene match: 3. CDR3 nucleotide sequence: TGTGCCAGCGGTGACAGGGGCAATCAGCCCCAGCATTTT. It specifies CASGDRGNQPQHF.

The chain recombines TRBV29-1 with TRBJ1-5; tentative D call: TRBD1 (6 bases). CDR3 size: 20 residues. Germline V gene data show CDR1 as SQVTM and CDR2 as ANQGSEA. V lost 2 bases, J lost 2 bases, and 28 bases lay in between. The CDR3, as DNA: TGCAGCGTTGAATGGGCCGGGAGAAGGAGGGGGGGCCGGGGCAATCAGCCCCAGCATTTT. Amino acid sequence: CSVEWAGRRRGGRGNQPQHF.

The V and J genes are TRBV25-1 and TRBJ1-5, with D unclear. Germline lookup yields CDR1 MGHDK and CDR2 SYGVNS. This CDR3 contains 13 residues. Trimming shortened V by 6 bases and J by 0 bases, and 6 bases separated the two germline ends. CDR3 nucleotides: TGTGCCAGCAGACAGTATAGCAATCAGCCCCAGCATTTT. Amino acid sequence: CASRQYSNQPQHF.